This T cell receptor beta chain was retrieved from a study of T-cell memory formation after mild COVID-19. Findings and limits, study-wide: Later expanders leaned CD4+, whereas day 15 to 85 contracting clones were balanced CD4/CD8. Confirmation was lacking for SARS-CoV-2 specificity of second-wave clones that peaked on day 37.

It was 5'RACE with constant-segment primers that produced the TCR alpha and TCR beta cDNA libraries, which carried sample barcodes and UMIs. TCRdb re-derived calls from the 5' RACE reads in MiXCR, one entry per CDR3 protein. Counted here are around 29,000 distinct CDR3 sequences, more than 10% occurring once; the ten biggest clones make up about 15%. Note on this clonotype: Antigen specificity is unknown.

The material sequenced was PBMCs or a T cell subset sorted from them (not recorded which). This sequence was found in an adult woman who had mild COVID-19 (a few samples of this study predate the infection). Cell type and time point are not known.

CDR3 protein: CASSARQGWSEAFF. CDR3 nucleotides: TGTGCCAGCAGCGCGAGACAGGGTTGGTCTGAAGCTTTCTTT. The chain recombines TRBV7-9 with TRBJ1-1; the match to TRBD1 covers 7 bases. There are 14 residues in the CDR3. The V and J ends lost 5 bases and 6 bases, in that order; junction bases with no gene match: 9. Looked up from germline, CDR1 is SEHNR and CDR2 is FQNEAQ (reference sequence).